This TCR beta chain was obtained from a study of T cell changes during pregnancy in multiple sclerosis. Germline CDR1 ENHRY, CDR2 SYGVKD. This CDR3 contains 14 residues. The V and J ends lost 4 bases and 5 bases, in that order; junction bases with no gene match: 6. Libraries were prepared by immunoSEQ multiplex PCR; TCRdb keeps only in-frame clonotypes and omits some of them. Of over 60,000 clones in the sample, roughly 93% were seen once. V and J are TRBV10-3 and TRBJ2-5, with 8 bases matching TRBD1. The sample was peripheral blood, taken in the first trimester of pregnancy. The receptor comes from a female donor with multiple sclerosis, enrolled in a pregnancy study. The DNA of the CDR3 is TGTGCCATCAGTGCTCGACGACAGGGGGAGACCCAGTACTTC. It codes for CAISARRQGETQYF.